The TCR beta chain described here comes from a study of CD8 T cells in ankylosing spondylitis. It was by quantitative 5'-RACE with molecular barcodes that TCR beta libraries were made. Each CDR3 protein gets one entry after TCRdb re-called the 5' RACE reads with MiXCR. Of about 390,000 distinct CDR3 sequences in the sample, approximately 20% were seen once. Study-level results: Certain motif variants had earlier appeared in reactive arthritis synovial fluid and blood. Disease-linked clones displayed a CD8+ phenotype and appeared relatively rarely in peripheral blood. Enrichment of disease-linked clones was reportedly significant in matched ankylosing spondylitis synovial fluid. Blood from ankylosing spondylitis patients appeared to carry a characteristic eight-variant TCR beta motif.

This clonotype turned up a few times. The antigen is not known. This clonotype originated in a male donor with ankylosing spondylitis. The sequencing sample was made of blood, either unsorted or a sorted T cell fraction (not recorded which).

The CDR3 DNA reads as TGTGCCAGCAGTTTAGCGGGACTAGCGGGATCGCGGCACGGGGAGCTGTTTTTT. As protein: CASSLAGLAGSRHGELFF. This chain uses TRBV12-3 or TRBV12-4 with TRBJ2-2, with 13 bases aligning to TRBD2. This CDR3 has 18 residues. The V gene end was trimmed by 0 bases and the J gene end by 7 bases; junction bases not matched to a gene: 8.